One and the same sample provided the 31 T cell receptor beta chains below, sequenced in a study of T cells and Merkel cell carcinoma outcomes. Sequencing used immunoSEQ multiplex PCR; TCRdb keeps in-frame clones, though not all of them. The sample records roughly 9,200 clones, around four fifths being singletons. The sequenced sample was tumor tissue from Merkel cell carcinoma. The receptors originated from a human donor with Merkel cell carcinoma.

The chain carries TRBV5-4 and TRBJ2-3; D might be TRBD1 (5 bases). Between the trimmed V and J ends, which lost 0 bases and 6 bases, there was a span of 14 bases. Germline CDR1 and CDR2: SGHNT and YYREEE (reference sequence). The CDR3 length is 15 residues. The CDR3 DNA follows: TGTGCCAGCAGCTTGGGGCTCCAGGGTGCGGATACGCAGTATTTT. Translated: CASSLGLQGADTQYF. Drawing the rest from reference TRBV5-4 and TRBJ2-3, the complete variable domain is ETGVTQSPTHLIKTRGQQVTLRCSSQSGHNTVSWYQQALGQGPQFIFQYYREEENGRGNFPPRFSGLQFPNYSSELNVNALELDDSALYLCASSLGLQGADTQYFGPGTRLTVL.

The chain combines TRBV10-2 with TRBJ2-7; 8 positions agree with TRBD2. CDR3 length: 14 residues. Germline V CDR1 and CDR2: WSHSY, SAAADI. J gave up 3 bases and V 6 bases, and 7 bases lay outside the gene matches. The CDR3 spells CASRDTGTSYEQYF. The CDR3 region has the DNA TGCGCCAGCAGAGATACCGGGACTAGCTACGAGCAGTACTTC.

This chain links TRBV4-1 with TRBJ1-4; TRBD1 is a possible D gene (6 bases). This CDR3 is 16 amino acids long. CDR1 is MGHRA, CDR2 YSYEKL, per germline. Trimming took off 2 bases at V and 5 bases at J, with 15 bases between the two ends. CDR3 in amino acids: CASSQQGGLMNEKLFF. CDR3 nucleotides: TGCGCCAGCAGCCAACAAGGGGGGCTGATGAATGAAAAACTGTTTTTT.

DNA of the CDR3: TGTGCCAGCAGCCCCAAAGGCACCCAGCAGTATTTT. It specifies CASSPKGTQQYF. This chain joins TRBV7-9 and TRBJ2-3; D is undetermined. The V end lost 5 bases, the J end lost 11 bases, and 14 bases lay between the germline ends. This CDR3 spans 12 amino acids. Germline CDR1 is SEHNR and CDR2 is FQNEAQ (reference sequence).

With regard to this clone: A junction boundary mismatches the germline segment, possibly from a read error. The chain couples TRBV6-5 to TRBJ2-7, with D unclear. Germline assignment: CDR1 MNHEY and CDR2 SVGAGI. CDR3 length: 13 residues. For the CDR3, the DNA is TGTGCCAGCAGTTACTCCGGGCTTGCGGCGCAGTATTTC. It translates to CASSYSGLAAQYF.

V usage is TRBV29-1 and J usage is TRBJ1-2; TRBD1 matches 7 bases. The germline CDR1 and CDR2 sequences are SQVTM and ANQGSEA. This CDR3 region has 14 residues. The J segment lost 4 bases and the V segment lost 3 bases, leaving 8 bases of the junction unmatched. The CDR3: CSVEPPGQPYGYTF. The CDR3 nucleotides read TGCAGCGTTGAGCCACCGGGACAGCCCTATGGCTACACCTTC. Filled out from reference TRBV29-1 and TRBJ1-2, the complete variable domain reads SAVISQKPSRDICQRGTSLTIQCQVDSQVTMMFWYRQQPGQSLTLIATANQGSEATYESGFVIDKFPISRPNLTFSTLTVSNMSPEDSSIYLCSVEPPGQPYGYTFGSGTRLTVV.

This sequence joins TRBV29-1 and TRBJ2-7; 8 bases map to TRBD1. Per the germline V gene, CDR1 is SQVTM and CDR2 is ANQGSEA. The CDR3 contains 14 residues. V shed 8 bases and J 5 bases; nucleotides not matched to a gene: 14. The CDR3: CSISKQGVRNEQYF. DNA of the CDR3: TGCAGCATCTCCAAACAGGGGGTAAGGAACGAGCAGTACTTC.

This CDR3 is CASRDRYNSPLHF. The CDR3 DNA reads as TGTGCCAGCCGGGACAGATATAATTCACCCCTCCACTTT. The genes are TRBV19 and TRBJ1-6; TRBD1 aligns across 7 bases. The CDR3 sequence is 13 residues long. Germline V lookup: CDR1 LNHDA, CDR2 SQIVND (reference sequence). J gave up 4 bases and V 9 bases, and 3 bases lay outside the gene matches.

This clone was counted a single time. The rearrangement joins TRBV28 to TRBJ1-1; D is ambiguous. The CDR3 has 14 amino acids. The V and J ends lost 7 bases and 3 bases respectively, with 15 bases between them. From germline, CDR1 is MDHEN and CDR2 SYDVKM. Here the CDR3 reads CASIPPPGYTEAFF. The DNA for the CDR3 is TGTGCCAGCATCCCTCCTCCGGGCTACACTGAAGCTTTCTTT.

This rearrangement joins TRBV14 to TRBJ1-1, with D perhaps TRBD1 (5 bases). CDR3 length: 17 residues. Trimming stripped 1 base from V and 4 bases from J, with 19 bases between. Germline lookup yields CDR1 SGHDN and CDR2 FVKESK. CDR3: CASSQAAPGPSSTEAFF. The CDR3 DNA reads as TGTGCCAGCAGCCAAGCCGCCCCGGGGCCGAGCAGCACTGAAGCTTTCTTT.

This chain uses TRBV2 with TRBJ1-4, with 7 nucleotides matching TRBD1. V dropped 7 bases and J dropped 7; count of bases not matched to a gene: 9. This CDR3 comprises 14 residues. Germline V gene sequence: CDR1 SNHLY, CDR2 FYNNEI. Here the CDR3 reads CASTQQGKSEKLFF. The CDR3 DNA reads as TGTGCCAGCACCCAACAGGGGAAGAGTGAAAAACTGTTTTTT.

The V gene is TRBV11-2, the J gene TRBJ2-1, with D possibly being TRBD2 (6 bases). Germline lookup yields CDR1 SGHAT and CDR2 FQNNGV. Trimming removed 0 bases from V and 10 bases from J, with 16 bases in between. The CDR3 totals 15 residues. This CDR3 is CASSLEPGLTLEQFF. The CDR3 nucleotides read TGTGCCAGCAGCTTAGAGCCGGGACTGACTTTAGAGCAGTTCTTC. Full variable domain (outside the CDR3, taken from reference TRBV11-2 and TRBJ2-1): EAGVAQSPRYKIIEKRQSVAFWCNPISGHATLYWYQQILGQGPKLLIQFQNNGVVDDSQLPKDRFSAERLKGVDSTLKIQPAKLEDSAVYLCASSLEPGLTLEQFFGPGTRLTVL.

This chain uses TRBV15 with TRBJ2-3, with 10 bases aligning to TRBD2. This CDR3 region has 16 residues. The V segment lost 0 bases and the J segment 6 bases; nucleotides outside the gene matches: 6. Germline assignment: CDR1 LNHNV and CDR2 YYDKDF (reference sequence). Here the CDR3 reads CATSRELSGGADTQYF. The CDR3 DNA reads TGTGCCACCAGCAGAGAACTGAGCGGGGGGGCTGATACGCAGTATTTT. The full variable domain, in which reference TRBV15 and TRBJ2-3 provide the parts outside the CDR3, is DAMVIQNPRYQVTQFGKPVTLSCSQTLNHNVMYWYQQKSSQAPKLLFHYYDKDFNNEADTPDNFQSRRPNTSFCFLDIRSPGLGDTAMYLCATSRELSGGADTQYFGPGTRLTVL.

The V gene is TRBV18, the J gene TRBJ2-5, with D perhaps TRBD1 or TRBD2 (5 bases each). The CDR3 has 13 amino acids. Between the trimmed V and J ends, which lost 4 bases and 3 bases, there was a span of 9 bases. Germline CDR1 is KGHSH and CDR2 is LQKENI. CDR3 sequence: CASSLGTEETQYF. The CDR3 nucleotides are TGTGCCAGCTCACTCGGGACCGAAGAGACCCAGTACTTC.

The chain carries TRBV28 and TRBJ1-1; TRBD1 matches at 7 bases. Per the germline V gene, CDR1 is MDHEN and CDR2 is SYDVKM. V lost 1 base and J lost 4; bases outside the gene matches: 15. The CDR3 contains 18 residues. The CDR3 DNA reads as TGTGCCAGCAGTTTATACTTTAGCCTGACAGGGTATGGCACTGAAGCTTTCTTT. Its translation: CASSLYFSLTGYGTEAFF.

The chain links TRBV7-9 to TRBJ2-1; 8 positions agree with TRBD2. The ends lost 2 bases at V and 4 bases at J; junction bases unmatched: 7. The CDR3 is made up of 16 amino acids. CDR1 is SEHNR, CDR2 FQNEAQ, per germline (reference sequence). DNA for the CDR3: TGTGCCAGCAGCTTAAGGGTGCGGGGGGATTACAATGAGCAGTTCTTC. It specifies CASSLRVRGDYNEQFF.

V usage is TRBV18 and J usage is TRBJ1-4; 7 nucleotides line up with TRBD1. The CDR3 sequence is 14 residues long. Germline V CDR1 and CDR2: KGHSH, LQKENI. The V and J ends lost 5 bases and 8 bases, in that order; junction bases with no gene match: 8. Here the CDR3 DNA reads TGTGCCAGCTCAGCCCCCCAGGGGGAGGAAAAACTGTTTTTT. It yields the protein CASSAPQGEEKLFF.

The J gene is TRBJ2-3, the V gene TRBV7-2; D is undetermined. The CDR3 totals 12 residues. The V gene's germline CDR1 is SGHTA and CDR2 FQGNSA. The V and J ends lost 8 bases and 0 bases respectively, with 6 bases between them. The CDR3 region has the DNA TGTGCCAGCCGAGTTAGCACAGATACGCAGTATTTT. This translates into CASRVSTDTQYF.

V usage is TRBV18 and J usage is TRBJ2-3; possibly TRBD1 or TRBD2 for D (5 bases each). Germline lookup yields CDR1 KGHSH and CDR2 LQKENI. V was shortened by 3 bases and J by 4 bases, with 17 bases between the two germline ends. This CDR3 spans 16 amino acids. The CDR3, as DNA: TGTGCCAGCTCACCCGGGGCCGCCGGAGGATCAGATACGCAGTATTTT. Its protein is CASSPGAAGGSDTQYF.

Here the CDR3 DNA reads TGTGCCAGCAGCTTAGGGCTCCAAGAGACCCAGTACTTC. Amino acids: CASSLGLQETQYF. The V call is TRBV7-2, the J call TRBJ2-5; D remains ambiguous. Germline V gives CDR1 SGHTA, CDR2 FQGNSA. Trimming removed 1 base at V and 1 base at J, with 4 bases between. This CDR3 is built from 13 residues.

This CDR3 reads CASSFDRVGRVETQYF. CDR3 nucleotide sequence: TGCGCCAGCAGCTTCGACAGGGTGGGGAGAGTGGAGACCCAGTACTTC. The V gene is TRBV5-1, the J gene TRBJ2-5; TRBD1 aligns across 7 bases. V lost 2 bases and J lost 5; bases outside the gene matches: 12. CDR3 length: 16 residues. Per germline, CDR1 SGHRS and CDR2 YFSETQ.

CDR3 nucleotides: TGCGCCAGCGGGGGGTGGGACTTCTTCACCGGGGAGCTGTTTTTT. Its translation: CASGGWDFFTGELFF. The chain employs TRBV10-2 and TRBJ2-2, with D possibly matching TRBD2 (6 bases). Germline values: CDR1 WSHSY, CDR2 SAAADI. The CDR3 is 15 amino acids. Trimming pared 8 bases from V and 4 bases from J, leaving 17 bases between.

The V gene is TRBV2, the J gene TRBJ2-3, with TRBD1 matching 10 bases. The CDR3 totals 15 residues. CDR1 and CDR2 from the germline V gene are SNHLY and FYNNEI. After removal of 3 bases from V and 4 bases from J, the junction contained 4 bases not matched to a gene. The CDR3 DNA sequence: TGTGCCAGCAGTGACCGACAGGGGGCTGCAGATACGCAGTATTTT. It yields the protein CASSDRQGAADTQYF.

V is TRBV25-1 and J is TRBJ1-4; a possible D gene is TRBD1 (6 bases). Trimming took off 3 bases at V and 0 bases at J, with 14 bases between the two ends. The length of the CDR3 is 17 residues. Germline V gives CDR1 MGHDK, CDR2 SYGVNS. CDR3 nucleotide sequence: TGTGCCAGCAGTGACAGGGTTAAGGGGGCAACTAATGAAAAACTGTTTTTT. Protein product: CASSDRVKGATNEKLFF.

This clone is a singleton in its sample. The same CDR3 arises from other DNA sequences in this sample as well. This rearrangement joins TRBV7-9 to TRBJ1-1; D is ambiguous. The CDR3 spans 13 residues. V was shortened by 1 base and J by 3 bases, with 6 bases between the two germline ends. CDR1 and CDR2 from the germline V gene are SEHNR and FQNEAQ (reference sequence). In DNA, the CDR3 is TGTGCCAGCAGCTTAGGAGCTTACACTGAAGCTTTCTTT. It yields the protein CASSLGAYTEAFF.

The chain is built from TRBV19 and TRBJ1-1, with TRBD1 as a possible D gene (6 bases). Germline lookup yields CDR1 LNHDA and CDR2 SQIVND (reference sequence). Trimming took 6 bases from V and 0 from J, leaving 14 bases between them. The CDR3 totals 15 residues. This chain's CDR3 is CASRMAGQMNTEAFF. CDR3 nucleotide sequence: TGTGCCAGTAGGATGGCCGGACAGATGAACACTGAAGCTTTCTTT.

As DNA, the CDR3 is TGTGCCAGCAGTGGATCACAGGGGAAGCAAGAGACCCAGTACTTC. Translated, it gives CASSGSQGKQETQYF. V usage is TRBV25-1 and J usage is TRBJ2-5, with 7 bases matching TRBD1. The CDR3 runs 15 residues. Germline assignment: CDR1 MGHDK and CDR2 SYGVNS. The ends lost 4 bases at V and 2 bases at J; junction bases unmatched: 7.

A word on this clone: One end of the junction fails to match germline, which may point to a read error. The chain links TRBV2 to TRBJ2-2, with D uncertain. Germline values: CDR1 SNHLY, CDR2 FYNNEI. The CDR3 length is 13 residues. The CDR3 loop reads CASREGHAGPLFF. CDR3 bases: TGTGCCAGCAGAGAAGGCCACGCCGGGCCGCTGTTTTTT.

The chain carries TRBV28 and TRBJ2-7; TRBD1 agrees at 8 bases. The trim removed 5 bases at V and 2 bases at J, leaving 11 bases unmatched. Germline CDR1 reads MDHEN; CDR2 reads SYDVKM. The CDR3 length is 16 residues. CDR3 residues: CASSHRQGTLPYEQYF. CDR3 sequence (DNA): TGTGCCAGCAGTCACCGACAGGGGACTCTGCCCTACGAGCAGTACTTC. Drawing the rest from reference TRBV28 and TRBJ2-7, the complete variable domain is DVKVTQSSRYLVKRTGEKVFLECVQDMDHENMFWYRQDPGLGLRLIYFSYDVKMKEKGDIPEGYSVSREKKERFSLILESASTNQTSMYLCASSHRQGTLPYEQYFGPGTRLTVT.

This clone was observed a handful of times. The V call is TRBV4-1, the J call TRBJ1-6, with no clear D. Germline V CDR1 and CDR2: MGHRA, YSYEKL. The CDR3 covers 15 residues. Trimming took 0 bases from V and 6 from J, leaving 9 bases between them. The CDR3 DNA sequence: TGCGCCAGCAGCCAAGAGACACAAATTAATTCACCCCTCCACTTT. Translation: CASSQETQINSPLHF.

This clone has only a few counts. This chain uses TRBV5-1 with TRBJ2-1; D gene uncertain. The CDR3 spans 12 residues. Germline V gene data show CDR1 as SGHRS and CDR2 as YFSETQ. V was trimmed by 4 bases and J by 6 bases, leaving 8 bases between them. The CDR3 reads CASSAPSNEQFF. Here the CDR3 DNA reads TGCGCCAGCAGCGCCCCATCCAATGAGCAGTTCTTC.